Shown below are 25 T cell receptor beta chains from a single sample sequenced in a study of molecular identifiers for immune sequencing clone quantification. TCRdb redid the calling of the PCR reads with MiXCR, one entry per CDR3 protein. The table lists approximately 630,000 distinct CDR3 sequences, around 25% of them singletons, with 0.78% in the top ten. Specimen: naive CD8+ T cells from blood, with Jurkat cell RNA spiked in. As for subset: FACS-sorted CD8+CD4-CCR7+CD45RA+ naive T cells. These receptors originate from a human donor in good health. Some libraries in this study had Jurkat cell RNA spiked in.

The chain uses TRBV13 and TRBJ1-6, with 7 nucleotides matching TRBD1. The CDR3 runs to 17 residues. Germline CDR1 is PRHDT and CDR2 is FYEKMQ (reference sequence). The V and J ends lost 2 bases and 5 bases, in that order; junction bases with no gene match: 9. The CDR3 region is CASSLFGTQGNNSPLHF. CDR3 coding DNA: TGTGCCAGCAGCTTATTCGGAACACAGGGGAATAATTCACCCCTCCACTTT.

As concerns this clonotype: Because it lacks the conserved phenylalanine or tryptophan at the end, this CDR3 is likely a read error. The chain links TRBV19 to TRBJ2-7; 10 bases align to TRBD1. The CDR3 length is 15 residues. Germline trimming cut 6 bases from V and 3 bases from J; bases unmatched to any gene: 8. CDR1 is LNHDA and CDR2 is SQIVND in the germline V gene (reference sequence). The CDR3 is CASRPGTGAYYEQYS. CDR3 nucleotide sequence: TGTGCCAGTAGACCCGGGACAGGGGCCTACTACGAGCAGTACTCC.

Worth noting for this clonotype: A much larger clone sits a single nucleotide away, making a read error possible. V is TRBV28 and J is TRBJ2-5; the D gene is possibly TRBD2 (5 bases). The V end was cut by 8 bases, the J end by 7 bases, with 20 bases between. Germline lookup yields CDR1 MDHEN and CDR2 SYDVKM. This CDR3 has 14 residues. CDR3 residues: CASGSGLGSGTQYF. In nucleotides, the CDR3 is TGTGCCAGCGGTTCCGGACTCGGATCGGGGACCCAGTACTTC.

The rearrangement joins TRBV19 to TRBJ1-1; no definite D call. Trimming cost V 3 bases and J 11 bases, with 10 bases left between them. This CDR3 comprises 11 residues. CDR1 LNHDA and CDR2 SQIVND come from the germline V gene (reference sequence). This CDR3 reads CASSIGPEAFF. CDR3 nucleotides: TGTGCCAGTAGTATTGGCCCGGAGGCTTTCTTT.

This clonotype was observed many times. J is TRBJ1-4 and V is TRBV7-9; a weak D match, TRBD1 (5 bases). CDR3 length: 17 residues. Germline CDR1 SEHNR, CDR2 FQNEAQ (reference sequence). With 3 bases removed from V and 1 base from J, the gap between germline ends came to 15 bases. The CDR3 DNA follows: TGTGCCAGCAGCTTCGCAGGGTTGGTTATAACTAATGAAAAACTGTTTTTT. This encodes CASSFAGLVITNEKLFF.

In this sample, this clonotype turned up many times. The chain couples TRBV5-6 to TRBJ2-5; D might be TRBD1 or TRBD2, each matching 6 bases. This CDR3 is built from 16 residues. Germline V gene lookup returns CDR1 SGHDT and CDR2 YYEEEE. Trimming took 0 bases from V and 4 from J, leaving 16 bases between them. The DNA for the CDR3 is TGTGCCAGCAGCTTGGCCGGTGGCCGGGGGCCAGAGACCCAGTACTTC. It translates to CASSLAGGRGPETQYF.

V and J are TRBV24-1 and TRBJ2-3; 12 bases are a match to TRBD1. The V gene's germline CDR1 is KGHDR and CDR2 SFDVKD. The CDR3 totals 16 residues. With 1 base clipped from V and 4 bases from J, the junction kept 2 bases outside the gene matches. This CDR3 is CATSDFGTGGPDTQYF. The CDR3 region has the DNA TGTGCCACCAGTGATTTCGGGACAGGGGGCCCAGATACGCAGTATTTT.

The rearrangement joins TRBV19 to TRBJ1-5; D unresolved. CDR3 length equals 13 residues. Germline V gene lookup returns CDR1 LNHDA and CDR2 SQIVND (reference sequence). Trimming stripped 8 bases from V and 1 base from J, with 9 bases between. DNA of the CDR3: TGTGCCAGTTGGTCGGGCAGCAATCAGCCCCAGCATTTT. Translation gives CASWSGSNQPQHF.

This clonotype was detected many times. CDR3 protein: CASSLEKGTEAFF. Here the CDR3 DNA reads TGTGCCAGCAGCTTGGAGAAGGGGACTGAAGCTTTCTTT. The rearrangement uses TRBV5-5 and TRBJ1-1; weak D call: TRBD1 (5 bases). Germline lookup yields CDR1 SGHKS and CDR2 YYEKEE (reference sequence). With 0 bases removed from V and 5 bases from J, the gap between germline ends came to 8 bases. The CDR3 covers 13 residues.

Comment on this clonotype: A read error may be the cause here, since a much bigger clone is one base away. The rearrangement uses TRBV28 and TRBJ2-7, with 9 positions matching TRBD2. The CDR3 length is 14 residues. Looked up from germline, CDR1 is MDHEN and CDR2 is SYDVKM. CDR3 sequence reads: CASRGRGRAYGQYF. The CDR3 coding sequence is TGTGCCAGCCGGGGGCGCGGGAGGGCCTACGGGCAGTACTTC. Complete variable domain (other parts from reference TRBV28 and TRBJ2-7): DVKVTQSSRYLVKRTGEKVFLECVQDMDHENMFWYRQDPGLGLRLIYFSYDVKMKEKGDIPEGYSVSREKKERFSLILESASTNQTSMYLCASRGRGRAYGQYFGPGTRLTVT.

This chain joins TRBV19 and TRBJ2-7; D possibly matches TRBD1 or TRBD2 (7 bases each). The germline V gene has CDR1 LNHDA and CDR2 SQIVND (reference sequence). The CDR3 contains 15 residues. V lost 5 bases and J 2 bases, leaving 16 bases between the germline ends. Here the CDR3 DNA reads TGTGCCAGTAGTTGGTCAGGGGGGGCTACCTACGAGCAGTACTTC. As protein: CASSWSGGATYEQYF.

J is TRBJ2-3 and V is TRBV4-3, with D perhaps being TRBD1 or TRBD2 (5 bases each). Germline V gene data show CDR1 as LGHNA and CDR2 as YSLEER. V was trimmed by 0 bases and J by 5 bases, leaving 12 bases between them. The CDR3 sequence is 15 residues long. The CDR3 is CASSQDIGTQDTQYF. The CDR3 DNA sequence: TGCGCCAGCAGCCAAGATATCGGGACCCAAGATACGCAGTATTTT.

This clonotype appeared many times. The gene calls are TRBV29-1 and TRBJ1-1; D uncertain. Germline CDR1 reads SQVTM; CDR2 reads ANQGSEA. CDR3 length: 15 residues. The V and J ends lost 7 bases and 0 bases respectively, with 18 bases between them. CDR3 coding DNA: TGCAGCGCTACCCAATTCGGCAGCCTGAACACTGAAGCTTTCTTT. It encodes CSATQFGSLNTEAFF. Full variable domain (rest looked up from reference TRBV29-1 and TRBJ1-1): SAVISQKPSRDICQRGTSLTIQCQVDSQVTMMFWYRQQPGQSLTLIATANQGSEATYESGFVIDKFPISRPNLTFSTLTVSNMSPEDSSIYLCSATQFGSLNTEAFFGQGTRLTVV.

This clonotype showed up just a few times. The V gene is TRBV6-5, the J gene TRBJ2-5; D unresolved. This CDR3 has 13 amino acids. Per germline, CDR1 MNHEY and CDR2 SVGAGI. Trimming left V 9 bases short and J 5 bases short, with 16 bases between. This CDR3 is CASNRARRETQYF. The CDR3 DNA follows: TGTGCCAGTAACCGGGCACGTAGGGAGACCCAGTACTTC.

CDR3 residues: CARSLTTGGIHEQYF. DNA for the CDR3: TGTGCCAGAAGCTTGACGACAGGGGGAATCCACGAGCAGTACTTC. The chain recombines TRBV5-3 with TRBJ2-7; 9 nucleotides agree with TRBD1. TRBV5-3 is an ORF; its function is uncertain. The V and J ends lost 1 base and 5 bases, in that order; junction bases with no gene match: 7. CDR3 length: 15 amino acids.

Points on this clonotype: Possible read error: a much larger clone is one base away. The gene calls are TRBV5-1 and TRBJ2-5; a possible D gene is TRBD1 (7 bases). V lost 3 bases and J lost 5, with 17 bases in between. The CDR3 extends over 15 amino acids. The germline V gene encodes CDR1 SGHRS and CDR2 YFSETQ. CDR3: CASSSEGAWRETQYF. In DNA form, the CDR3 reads TGCGCCAGCAGCTCGGAGGGGGCCTGGCGGGAGACCCAGTACTTC.

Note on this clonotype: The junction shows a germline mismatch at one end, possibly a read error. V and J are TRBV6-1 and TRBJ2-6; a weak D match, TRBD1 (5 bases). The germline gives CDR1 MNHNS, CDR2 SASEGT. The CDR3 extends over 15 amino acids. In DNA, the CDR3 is TGTGCCAGCACGGAGAGTGAACTTGGGGCCAACGTCCTGGCTTTC. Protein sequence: CASTESELGANVLAF.

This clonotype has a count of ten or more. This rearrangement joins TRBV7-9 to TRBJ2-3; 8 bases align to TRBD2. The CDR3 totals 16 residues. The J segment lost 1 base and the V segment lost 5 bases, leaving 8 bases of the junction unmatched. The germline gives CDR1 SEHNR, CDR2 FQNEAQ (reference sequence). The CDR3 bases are TGTGCCAGCAGCCCCAGGACTAGCTCTGGCACAGATACGCAGTATTTT. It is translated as CASSPRTSSGTDTQYF.

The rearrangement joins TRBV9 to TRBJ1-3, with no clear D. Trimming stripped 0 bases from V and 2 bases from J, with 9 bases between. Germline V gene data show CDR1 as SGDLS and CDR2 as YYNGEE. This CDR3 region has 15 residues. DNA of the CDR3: TGTGCCAGCAGCGTAGCTTACAGCACTGGAAACACCATATATTTT. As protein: CASSVAYSTGNTIYF.

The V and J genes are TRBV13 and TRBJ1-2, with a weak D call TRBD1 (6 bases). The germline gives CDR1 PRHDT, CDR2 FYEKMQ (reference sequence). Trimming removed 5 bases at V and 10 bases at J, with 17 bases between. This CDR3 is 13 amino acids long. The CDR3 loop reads CASSPQTGLDYTF. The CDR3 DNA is TGTGCCAGCAGCCCTCAAACAGGGCTAGACTACACCTTC.

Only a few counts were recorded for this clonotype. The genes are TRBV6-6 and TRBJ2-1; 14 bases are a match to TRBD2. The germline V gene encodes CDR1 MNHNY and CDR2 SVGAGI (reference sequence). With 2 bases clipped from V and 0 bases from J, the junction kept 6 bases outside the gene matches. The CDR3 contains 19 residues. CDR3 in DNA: TGTGCCAGCAGTTACGTCGGACTAGCGGGAGGCGACTCCTACAATGAGCAGTTCTTC. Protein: CASSYVGLAGGDSYNEQFF.

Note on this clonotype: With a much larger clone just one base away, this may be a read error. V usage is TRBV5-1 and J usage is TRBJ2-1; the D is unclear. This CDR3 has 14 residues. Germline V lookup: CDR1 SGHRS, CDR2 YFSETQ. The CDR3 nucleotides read TGCGCCAACAGCCCTCTTCTTCCCTACAATGAGCAGTTCTTC. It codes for CANSPLLPYNEQFF.

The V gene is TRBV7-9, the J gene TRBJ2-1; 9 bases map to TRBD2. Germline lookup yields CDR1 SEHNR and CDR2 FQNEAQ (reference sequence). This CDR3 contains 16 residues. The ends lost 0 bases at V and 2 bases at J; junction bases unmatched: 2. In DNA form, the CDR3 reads TGTGCCAGCAGCTTAGCGACTAGCGGACCCTACAATGAGCAGTTCTTC. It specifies CASSLATSGPYNEQFF.

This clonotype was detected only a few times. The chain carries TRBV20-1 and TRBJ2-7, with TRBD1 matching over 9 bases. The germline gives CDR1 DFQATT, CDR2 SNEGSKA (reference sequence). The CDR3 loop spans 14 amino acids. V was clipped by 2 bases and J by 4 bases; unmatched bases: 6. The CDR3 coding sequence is TGCAGTGCTAGACCCGGGACAGGGAAATACGAGCAGTACTTC. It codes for CSARPGTGKYEQYF.

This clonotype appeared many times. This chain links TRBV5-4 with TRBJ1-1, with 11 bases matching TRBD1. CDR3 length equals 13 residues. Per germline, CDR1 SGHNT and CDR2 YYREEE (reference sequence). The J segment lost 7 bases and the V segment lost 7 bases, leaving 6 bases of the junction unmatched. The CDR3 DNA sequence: TGTGCCAGCGGACAGGGGGCATATATTGAAGCTTTCTTT. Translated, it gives CASGQGAYIEAFF.